The 26 T cell receptor beta chains below were found in one sample sequenced in a study of cytomegalovirus exposure and HLA in healthy donors. Only in-frame clones appear in the TCRdb table, and some are missing; sequencing was by immunoSEQ multiplex PCR. Of 100,000 to 150,000 clones in the sample, 89% were seen once. The sequencing sample was made of PBMCs. The receptors were gathered from a young woman in good health and CMV-seronegative.

The CDR3 reads CAISEGGTRWNEKLFF. The CDR3 nucleotides are TGTGCCATCAGTGAAGGTGGGACAAGGTGGAATGAAAAACTGTTTTTT. The chain carries TRBV10-3 and TRBJ1-4; D is perhaps TRBD1 (6 bases). This CDR3 region has 16 residues. Between the trimmed V and J ends, which lost 3 bases and 5 bases, there was a span of 16 bases. CDR1 is ENHRY, CDR2 SYGVKD, per germline.

The V and J genes are TRBV18 and TRBJ2-1, with D possibly being TRBD2 (5 bases). The germline CDR1 and CDR2 sequences are KGHSH and LQKENI. The V end was cut by 3 bases, the J end by 4 bases, with 37 bases between. This CDR3 contains 23 residues. CDR3 in DNA: TGTGCCAGCTCACCCGACGATCGGGATTTACATTTGTCTTCCCCGTGGGGATACAATGAGCAGTTCTTC. This codes for CASSPDDRDLHLSSPWGYNEQFF.

J is TRBJ2-1 and V is TRBV18, with 8 nucleotides matching TRBD1. CDR1 and CDR2 (germline): KGHSH, LQKENI. V lost 1 base, J lost 10 bases, and 12 bases stayed unmatched. The length of the CDR3 is 16 residues. CDR3 amino acids: CASSPQTGQGAGEQFF. CDR3 DNA sequence: TGTGCCAGCTCACCACAGACGGGGCAGGGGGCTGGAGAGCAGTTCTTC.

The chain has TRBV6-1 and TRBJ2-7; possible D gene TRBD1, 6 bases. The ends were cut back, 8 bases at V and 0 bases at J, with 14 bases in the middle. Looked up from germline, CDR1 is MNHNS and CDR2 is SASEGT. The length of the CDR3 is 14 residues. The CDR3 reads CASLGDTLSYEQYF. DNA of the CDR3: TGTGCCAGCCTTGGGGACACACTCTCCTACGAGCAGTACTTC.

This clone was found a few times. Other DNA sequences in the same sample also yield this CDR3. The chain combines TRBV5-1 with TRBJ1-3, with TRBD1 as a possible D gene (6 bases). Per germline, CDR1 SGHRS and CDR2 YFSETQ. This CDR3 is built from 14 residues. The ends were cut back, 0 bases at V and 4 bases at J, with 8 bases in the middle. The CDR3 reads CASSLGGPGNTIYF. CDR3 DNA sequence: TGCGCCAGCAGCTTGGGGGGGCCAGGAAACACCATATATTTT.

The chain joins TRBV7-9 to TRBJ2-1; 10 bases fit TRBD2. Germline values: CDR1 SEHNR, CDR2 FQNEAQ (reference sequence). V was pared by 2 bases and J by 5 bases, with 6 bases of the junction left unmatched. The CDR3 runs to 16 residues. DNA of the CDR3: TGTGCCAGCAGCTTACCACTAGCGGGGAAAAACAATGAGCAGTTCTTC. Translating it yields CASSLPLAGKNNEQFF.

The chain couples TRBV5-1 to TRBJ1-1, with 8 bases identical to TRBD1. This CDR3 has 15 amino acids. V lost 4 bases to trimming and J lost 1 base; unmatched junction nucleotides: 6. Germline V gene data show CDR1 as SGHRS and CDR2 as YFSETQ. The CDR3 protein is CASSKETGANTEAFF. CDR3 bases: TGCGCCAGCAGCAAAGAGACAGGGGCGAACACTGAAGCTTTCTTT.

This clone showed up just a few times. CDR3 sequence: CASSPGGGGGLYEQYF. The CDR3 DNA reads as TGTGCCAGCAGCCCGGGGGGTGGCGGGGGCCTCTACGAGCAGTACTTC. The chain recombines TRBV7-9 with TRBJ2-7, with D perhaps matching TRBD2 (7 bases). With 5 bases removed from V and 3 bases from J, the gap between germline ends came to 20 bases. Germline CDR1 is SEHNR and CDR2 is FQNEAQ (reference sequence). The CDR3 runs to 16 residues. Full variable domain (missing parts from reference TRBV7-9 and TRBJ2-7): DTGVSQNPRHKITKRGQNVTFRCDPISEHNRLYWYRQTLGQGPEFLTYFQNEAQLEKSRLLSDRFSAERPKGSFSTLEIQRTEQGDSAMYLCASSPGGGGGLYEQYFGPGTRLTVT.

The chain uses TRBV6-5 and TRBJ1-6; D gene unclear. The CDR3 has 14 residues. The V gene lost 8 bases and the J gene lost 7 bases, with 15 bases spanning the gap. The germline V gene encodes CDR1 MNHEY and CDR2 SVGAGI. The CDR3 sequence is CASLKKEENSPLHF. CDR3 coding DNA: TGTGCCAGCCTCAAGAAGGAGGAGAATTCACCCCTCCACTTT.

The CDR3, as DNA: TGTGCCACCAGCCCGCTGGGGGGAAATAGCAATCAGCCCCAGCATTTT. Residues: CATSPLGGNSNQPQHF. The chain uses TRBV15 and TRBJ1-5; perhaps TRBD1 as D (5 bases). Germline values: CDR1 LNHNV, CDR2 YYDKDF (reference sequence). This CDR3 comprises 16 residues. V was shortened by 5 bases and J by 0 bases, with 14 bases between the two germline ends.

This clone was seen ten or more times. CDR3 DNA: TGCGCCAGCAGTGAGTCGATACAGGGGTCCTACGAGCAGTACTTC. Translated: CASSESIQGSYEQYF. The chain couples TRBV10-1 to TRBJ2-7; 7 bases fit TRBD1. With V trimmed by 0 bases and J by 1 base, 3 bases remained unmatched. The CDR3 runs to 15 residues. Germline CDR1 is WNHNN and CDR2 is SYGVQD (reference sequence).

CDR3 DNA sequence: TGTGCCAGCAGCTTAGGAAACGGGCAGGGAACTCAGCCCCAGCATTTT. It specifies CASSLGNGQGTQPQHF. The chain recombines TRBV7-8 with TRBJ1-5, with D perhaps matching TRBD1 (5 bases). This CDR3 contains 16 residues. Germline values: CDR1 SGHVS, CDR2 FQNEAQ. Between the trimmed V and J ends, which lost 1 base and 6 bases, there was a span of 16 bases.

This clone was observed once. The rearrangement uses TRBV5-6 and TRBJ1-2; D gene unclear. Trimming cost V 1 base and J 3 bases, with 10 bases left between them. Germline V gene sequence: CDR1 SGHDT, CDR2 YYEEEE. The CDR3 runs 14 residues. In DNA form, the CDR3 reads TGTGCCAGCAGCTTGTTGCGATTGGACTATGGCTACACCTTC. Encoded protein: CASSLLRLDYGYTF.

The gene calls are TRBV19 and TRBJ1-3, with D uncertain. V was shortened by 3 bases and J by 5 bases, with 14 bases between the two germline ends. Looked up from germline, CDR1 is LNHDA and CDR2 is SQIVND (reference sequence). This CDR3 region has 15 residues. Written as DNA, the CDR3 is TGTGCCAGTAGTATGTGGGCAAATCGGAGAAACACCATATATTTT. This gives the protein CASSMWANRRNTIYF.

V usage is TRBV5-1 and J usage is TRBJ1-1, with D tentatively TRBD1 (6 bases). Germline CDR1 SGHRS, CDR2 YFSETQ. CDR3 length: 14 amino acids. The V gene lost 4 bases and the J gene lost 2 bases, with 12 bases spanning the gap. In nucleotides, the CDR3 is TGCGCCAGCAGCCCGCGACAGGAAAACACTGAAGCTTTCTTT. Translation gives CASSPRQENTEAFF.

This rearrangement joins TRBV18 to TRBJ1-5; D gene ambiguous. CDR3 length: 14 amino acids. V dropped 4 bases and J dropped 0 bases, with 7 bases sitting between them. Per the germline V gene, CDR1 is KGHSH and CDR2 is LQKENI. The CDR3 loop is CASSREDSNQPQHF. CDR3 DNA sequence: TGTGCCAGCTCACGGGAGGATAGCAATCAGCCCCAGCATTTT. The complete variable domain, with remaining parts taken from reference TRBV18 and TRBJ1-5, reads NAGVMQNPRHLVRRRGQEARLRCSPMKGHSHVYWYRQLPEEGLKFMVYLQKENIIDESGMPKERFSAEFPKEGPSILRIQQVVRGDSAAYFCASSREDSNQPQHFGDGTRLSIL.

V is TRBV27 and J is TRBJ2-7, with 10 bases that match TRBD1. Germline trimming cut 7 bases from V and 0 bases from J; bases unmatched to any gene: 6. This CDR3 has 15 amino acids. Germline lookup yields CDR1 MNHEY and CDR2 SMNVEV (reference sequence). CDR3 sequence: CASMDRGSSSYEQYF. In DNA form, the CDR3 reads TGTGCCAGCATGGACAGGGGGTCCAGCTCCTACGAGCAGTACTTC.

The chain carries TRBV7-3 and TRBJ2-3; D possibly corresponds to TRBD1 (5 bases). V was trimmed by 3 bases and J by 2 bases, leaving 6 bases between them. The CDR3 is 13 residues long. The germline V gene has CDR1 SGHTA and CDR2 FQGTGA. CDR3 nucleotide sequence: TGTGCCAGCAGCTTGGGGCTCACAGATACGCAGTATTTT. Residues: CASSLGLTDTQYF.

The chain uses TRBV7-6 and TRBJ2-7; 7 bases align to TRBD1. This CDR3 contains 13 residues. V trimming: 5 bases; J trimming: 3 bases; junction bases outside the gene matches: 4. Germline CDR1 reads SGHVS; CDR2 reads FNYEAQ. CDR3 residues: CASSPGTDYEQYF. The DNA for the CDR3 is TGTGCCAGCAGCCCAGGGACAGACTACGAGCAGTACTTC.

The V and J genes are TRBV9 and TRBJ2-3, with TRBD2 matching over 12 bases. The junction had 8 bases not matched to a gene; V was cut back by 4 bases and J by 5 bases. Germline CDR1 and CDR2: SGDLS and YYNGEE. The CDR3 has 16 residues. CDR3 region: CASSPHLAGGGDTQYF. CDR3 nucleotides: TGTGCCAGCAGCCCTCACCTAGCGGGGGGGGGAGATACGCAGTATTTT.

J is TRBJ2-7 and V is TRBV4-1; 8 positions agree with TRBD1. Germline assignment: CDR1 MGHRA and CDR2 YSYEKL. J lost 4 bases, V lost 1 base, and 6 bases had no gene match. This CDR3 is 15 amino acids long. CDR3 DNA sequence: TGCGCCAGCAGCCAAGCTGGGCAGGGGGCTTACGAGCAGTACTTC. This translates into CASSQAGQGAYEQYF.

The chain is built from TRBV28 and TRBJ1-1; 7 nucleotides align to TRBD1. The CDR3 has 14 residues. V was clipped by 5 bases and J by 6 bases; unmatched bases: 9. CDR1 and CDR2 from the germline V gene are MDHEN and SYDVKM. For the CDR3, the DNA is TGTGCCAGCAGTACATCAGGGGGTTTAGCTGAAGCTTTCTTT. Amino acids: CASSTSGGLAEAFF.

As to this clone: Germline and junction disagree at one end, which may indicate a read error. This chain links TRBV7-7 with TRBJ2-1; 11 nucleotides line up with TRBD2. Germline values: CDR1 SSHAT, CDR2 FNYEAQ (reference sequence). This CDR3 comprises 14 residues. The CDR3 nucleotides read TGTGCTAGCAGCTTAGCGGGGGGGTCTACTGAGCAGTTCTTC. This gives the protein CASSLAGGSTEQFF.

The chain couples TRBV5-4 to TRBJ2-1; TRBD2 matches at 9 bases. The trim removed 3 bases at V and 6 bases at J, leaving 4 bases unmatched. Germline assignment: CDR1 SGHNT and CDR2 YYREEE (reference sequence). CDR3 length: 14 residues. CDR3 loop: CASSWASGINEQFF. CDR3 nucleotides: TGTGCCAGCAGCTGGGCTAGCGGGATCAATGAGCAGTTCTTC.

A single count supports this clone. J is TRBJ2-1 and V is TRBV18; a weak D match, TRBD1 (6 bases). CDR1 KGHSH and CDR2 LQKENI come from the germline V gene. This CDR3 spans 15 amino acids. Trimming left V 9 bases short and J 5 bases short, with 20 bases between. CDR3 in amino acids: CASSDGTPRNNEQFF. The CDR3 DNA follows: TGTGCCAGTAGCGATGGGACACCAAGAAACAATGAGCAGTTCTTC. Based on the CDR3 plus reference TRBV18 and TRBJ2-1, the full variable domain is NAGVMQNPRHLVRRRGQEARLRCSPMKGHSHVYWYRQLPEEGLKFMVYLQKENIIDESGMPKERFSAEFPKEGPSILRIQQVVRGDSAAYFCASSDGTPRNNEQFFGPGTRLTVL.

The chain employs TRBV5-8 and TRBJ1-1; D gene uncertain. The length of the CDR3 is 15 residues. Trimming took 4 bases from V and 4 from J, leaving 17 bases between them. Germline loops: CDR1 SGHTS, CDR2 YDEGEE. The CDR3 DNA sequence: TGTGCCAGCAGCGCCCGGAGGGTACTGGTCACTGAAGCTTTCTTT. It encodes CASSARRVLVTEAFF.